The 23 T cell receptor beta chains below come from one sample, sequenced in a study of control samples from healthy donors and cancer patients. Sequencing was performed with immunoSEQ multiplex PCR; in TCRdb, only in-frame clones are kept and a portion is missing. The data contain approximately 87,000 clones, more than 85% of them singletons. The sample comprised PBMCs. The source is a woman aged 35 to 49 with lung cancer.

CDR3 region: CASSRQNTGELFF. In DNA form, the CDR3 reads TGTGCCAGCAGCAGGCAGAACACCGGGGAGCTGTTTTTT. The rearrangement joins TRBV7-9 to TRBJ2-2; D gene uncertain. The germline V and J ends were trimmed by 5 bases and 1 base, with 5 bases remaining between them. This CDR3 has 13 amino acids. Germline-derived CDR1 and CDR2 are SEHNR and FQNEAQ (reference sequence).

The chain joins TRBV5-6 to TRBJ1-5, with TRBD1 as a possible D gene (6 bases). The CDR3 sequence is 14 residues long. Trimming removed 4 bases at V and 7 bases at J, with 15 bases between. Germline V gene data show CDR1 as SGHDT and CDR2 as YYEEEE. CDR3 in amino acids: CASSPSGGPQPQHF. The CDR3 nucleotides read TGTGCCAGCAGCCCGTCCGGGGGCCCCCAGCCCCAGCATTTT. The full variable domain, completed using reference TRBV5-6 and TRBJ1-5, is DAGVTQSPTHLIKTRGQQVTLRCSPKSGHDTVSWYQQALGQGPQFIFQYYEEEERQRGNFPDRFSGHQFPNYSSELNVNALLLGDSALYLCASSPSGGPQPQHFGDGTRLSIL.

The rearrangement links TRBV5-4 to TRBJ1-2; 8 bases fit TRBD1. Germline loops: CDR1 SGHNT, CDR2 YYREEE (reference sequence). V was clipped by 0 bases and J by 4 bases; unmatched bases: 5. CDR3 length equals 15 residues. The CDR3 spells CASSLVARGLYGYTF. The CDR3 region has the DNA TGTGCCAGCAGCTTGGTAGCCAGGGGGCTCTATGGCTACACCTTC.

This clone was observed a single time. The rearrangement uses TRBV4-1 and TRBJ1-1, with D possibly matching TRBD1 (5 bases). Germline V CDR1 and CDR2: MGHRA, YSYEKL. This CDR3 comprises 13 residues. The V and J ends lost 2 bases and 7 bases respectively, with 11 bases between them. The CDR3 spells CASSQTLTVEAFF. CDR3 in DNA: TGCGCCAGCAGCCAAACCTTGACAGTTGAAGCTTTCTTT.

The chain couples TRBV25-1 to TRBJ2-3, with 8 bases identical to TRBD1. Looked up from germline, CDR1 is MGHDK and CDR2 is SYGVNS. The junction had 4 bases not matched to a gene; V was cut back by 5 bases and J by 6 bases. The CDR3 runs 13 residues. Written as DNA, the CDR3 is TGTGCCAGCAGTCTCAGGGGGCTGGATACGCAGTATTTT. Translating gives CASSLRGLDTQYF.

The J gene is TRBJ2-7, the V gene TRBV3-1 (or the pseudogene TRBV3-2), with 7 bases fitting TRBD1. Germline CDR1 LGHDT, CDR2 YNNKEL (reference sequence). The CDR3 is made up of 16 amino acids. V lost 3 bases, J lost 3 bases, and 11 bases stayed unmatched. DNA for the CDR3: TGTGCCAGCAGCCAGGAGCCCTACGGGACAGACTACGAGCAGTACTTC. Translation: CASSQEPYGTDYEQYF.

V is TRBV24-1 and J is TRBJ2-3; 9 nucleotides match TRBD2. CDR1 and CDR2 (germline): KGHDR, SFDVKD. The junction had 3 bases not matched to a gene; V was cut back by 5 bases and J by 1 base. This CDR3 is 15 amino acids long. CDR3 sequence (DNA): TGTGCCACCAGTGCAGCGGGGGGCGGCACAGATACGCAGTATTTT. It translates to CATSAAGGGTDTQYF.

The chain carries TRBV14 and TRBJ1-3, with D possibly TRBD1 on 5 matching bases. CDR3 length: 14 amino acids. Trimming stripped 3 bases from V and 0 bases from J, with 6 bases between. The V gene's germline CDR1 is SGHDN and CDR2 FVKESK. This CDR3 is CASSHRDSGNTIYF. The CDR3, as DNA: TGTGCCAGCAGCCACAGGGACTCTGGAAACACCATATATTTT.

The rearrangement links TRBV12-2 to TRBJ1-5. TRBV12-2 is a documented pseudogene. CDR3 length: 16 amino acids. The CDR3 is CANQLWGVLGNQPQHF. The CDR3 coding sequence is TGTGCAAATCAACTCTGGGGGGTGCTGGGCAATCAGCCCCAGCATTTT.

The CDR3 spells CASSLDGGNQPQHF. The CDR3 region has the DNA TGCGCCAGCAGCTTAGACGGGGGAAATCAGCCCCAGCATTTT. The rearrangement uses TRBV5-1 and TRBJ1-5; possible D gene TRBD1, 5 bases. Germline CDR1 and CDR2: SGHRS and YFSETQ. The CDR3 is 14 amino acids. The germline V and J ends were trimmed by 2 bases and 4 bases, with 10 bases remaining between them.

The chain has TRBV29-1 and TRBJ1-1; D may be TRBD1 (5 bases). The CDR3 contains 14 residues. The germline V and J ends were trimmed by 4 bases and 2 bases, with 14 bases remaining between them. In germline, CDR1 is SQVTM, CDR2 ANQGSEA. CDR3 in amino acids: CSVGGISLNTEAFF. CDR3 DNA sequence: TGCAGCGTTGGGGGGATATCACTAAACACTGAAGCTTTCTTT.

This clone was counted a single time. The chain carries TRBV25-1 and TRBJ1-4; D unresolved. Germline values: CDR1 MGHDK, CDR2 SYGVNS. CDR3 size: 14 residues. Trimming pared 4 bases from V and 3 bases from J, leaving 9 bases between. The CDR3 nucleotides read TGTGCCAGCAGTGTTCAGACGTCTAATGAAAAACTGTTTTTT. Its translation is CASSVQTSNEKLFF.

This clone showed up just once. One junction end disagrees with the germline gene, perhaps due to a read error. The genes are TRBV7-2 and TRBJ2-7; 11 nucleotides align to TRBD1. CDR1 is SGHTA, CDR2 FQGNSA, per germline. The CDR3 runs to 13 residues. The DNA of the CDR3 is TGTGCCAGCAGCTTCCGGAGTGGACAGGGGGCCCACTTC. Translating it yields CASSFRSGQGAHF.

The chain carries TRBV7-8 and TRBJ2-5; TRBD2 matches at 7 bases. The CDR3 has 16 residues. The J segment lost 5 bases and the V segment lost 0 bases, leaving 9 bases of the junction unmatched. CDR1 SGHVS and CDR2 FQNEAQ come from the germline V gene. The CDR3 region is CASSLADTGGMETQYF. Here the CDR3 DNA reads TGTGCCAGCAGCTTAGCGGATACGGGGGGTATGGAGACCCAGTACTTC.

The rearrangement joins TRBV2 to TRBJ2-4, with D possibly being TRBD1 or TRBD2 (5 bases each). The CDR3 extends over 14 amino acids. V was pared by 6 bases and J by 0 bases, with 9 bases between. The V gene's germline CDR1 is SNHLY and CDR2 FYNNEI. The CDR3 DNA is TGTGCCAGCAGCACAGGACTAGCCAAAAACATTCAGTACTTC. Its translation is CASSTGLAKNIQYF.

The rearrangement uses TRBV6-5 and TRBJ1-2; 11 bases are shared with TRBD1. This CDR3 contains 13 residues. Germline V gene sequence: CDR1 MNHEY, CDR2 SVGAGI. The ends lost 6 bases at V and 7 bases at J; junction bases unmatched: 4. CDR3 nucleotides: TGTGCCAGCAGGGACAGGGGGCGCGTTGGCTACACCTTC. Its protein product is CASRDRGRVGYTF.

The chain employs TRBV24-1 and TRBJ2-3; 8 bases match TRBD2. The CDR3 is made up of 17 amino acids. Germline trimming cut 2 bases from V and 0 bases from J; bases unmatched to any gene: 6. The V gene's germline CDR1 is KGHDR and CDR2 SFDVKD. CDR3 residues: CATSDYISGASTDTQYF. CDR3 DNA: TGTGCCACCAGTGATTACATTAGCGGGGCTAGCACAGATACGCAGTATTTT.

The chain has TRBV27 and TRBJ2-1; 9 bases are shared with TRBD2. Germline V gene lookup returns CDR1 MNHEY and CDR2 SMNVEV (reference sequence). The CDR3 is 15 residues long. V shed 3 bases, J shed 4 bases, and the junction held 4 bases outside the gene matches. The CDR3 region is CASSFQLAGYNEQFF. In DNA, the CDR3 is TGTGCCAGCAGTTTTCAACTAGCGGGTTACAATGAGCAGTTCTTC.

The V gene is TRBV30, the J gene TRBJ1-3; TRBD1 aligns across 9 bases. Trimming at V came to 0 bases and at J to 4 bases, leaving 7 bases not matched to a gene. The CDR3 length is 16 residues. Germline V CDR1 and CDR2: GTSNPN, SVGIG (reference sequence). The CDR3 DNA is TGTGCCTGGAGTGTGCTAATCGGGACAGGGGGAAACACCATATATTTT. This gives the protein CAWSVLIGTGGNTIYF.

This chain's CDR3 is CASSDSNRFGGYNGYTF. The CDR3 DNA reads TGTGCCAGCAGTGACTCGAATCGGTTTGGAGGTTATAATGGCTACACCTTC. The chain combines TRBV6-4 with TRBJ1-2; unclear D gene. The CDR3 totals 17 residues. Trimming pared 0 bases from V and 6 bases from J, leaving 20 bases between. Germline assignment: CDR1 MRHNA and CDR2 SNTAGT.

J is TRBJ2-1 and V is TRBV15; perhaps TRBD1 as D (6 bases). Trimming removed 2 bases at V and 0 bases at J, with 11 bases between. CDR3 size: 16 residues. Germline-derived CDR1 and CDR2 are LNHNV and YYDKDF (reference sequence). The CDR3 sequence is CATSRNTGFSYNEQFF. CDR3 sequence (DNA): TGTGCCACCAGCAGAAATACAGGGTTCTCCTACAATGAGCAGTTCTTC.

The chain combines TRBV3-1 (or the pseudogene TRBV3-2) with TRBJ1-2; D possibly corresponds to TRBD1 (5 bases). Trimming took off 8 bases at V and 7 bases at J, with 17 bases between the two ends. The length of the CDR3 is 13 residues. Germline values: CDR1 LGHDT, CDR2 YNNKEL (reference sequence). The CDR3 DNA reads as TGTGCCAGCGGGGCGAGGGCTTCGGGTGGCTACACCTTC. This sequence encodes CASGARASGGYTF.

The gene calls are TRBV24-1 and TRBJ2-5; 8 bases match TRBD1. This CDR3 comprises 17 residues. In germline, CDR1 is KGHDR, CDR2 SFDVKD. V shed 3 bases, J shed 4 bases, and the junction held 12 bases outside the gene matches. CDR3 DNA sequence: TGTGCCACCAGTGATAGGAGGGGACAGGTAGGAAGAGAGACCCAGTACTTC. It encodes CATSDRRGQVGRETQYF.